Given below is one T cell receptor beta chain in context. Its specificity is not known. With 4 bases removed from V and 2 bases from J, the gap between germline ends came to 12 bases. In germline, CDR1 is KGHSH, CDR2 LQKENI. The CDR3 has 14 amino acids. This sample is part of a study of T cell responses to AZD1222 COVID-19 vaccine. TCRdb's table, derived via immunoSEQ multiplex PCR, lists solely in-frame clones and lacks some. The table has approximately 260,000 clones, roughly 93% seen once. Whole-study findings and limits: Females outnumbered males among donors, who were mostly white British; clonal diversity was possibly underestimated. Repertoires were obtained solely post-peak T cell response. Spike-specific TCR breadth and depth were elevated following two AZD1222 doses.

The sequence derives from an adult in good health. V is TRBV18 and J is TRBJ2-7; perhaps D is TRBD1 or TRBD2 (5 bases each). The source was peripheral blood, collected on day 0 of AZD1222 vaccination. The CDR3 here is CASSQGRVTYEQYF. The CDR3 DNA reads TGTGCCAGCTCACAGGGACGGGTAACCTACGAGCAGTACTTC.